This T cell receptor beta chain was captured in a study of T cells expressing NK-cell markers. TCRdb reprocessed the 5' RACE reads and reports one entry per CDR3 protein, with no DNA. Its clone listing holds roughly 150,000 distinct CDR3 sequences. Germline CDR1 GTSNPN, CDR2 SVGIG (reference sequence). This CDR3 comprises 14 residues. The specimen sequenced was blood T cells: a sorted CD56 or NKG2C T cell subset, CD4+ or CD8+ T cells, or bulk PBMC T cells (not recorded which). This receptor was obtained from a woman aged 18 to 75 in good health. The gene calls are TRBV30 and TRBJ2-2; TCRdb gives TRBD2 as the D gene, but with no DNA this cannot be confirmed. The CDR3 sequence: CACTSGSNTGELFF.